The sequence of this T cell receptor beta chain was determined in a study of blood T cells in healthy people across ages. Primed by a sample-barcoded 5' primer and a J-beta primer mix, a second PCR proceeded for 7 to 11 cycles. One entry per CDR3 protein, called by TCRdb with MiXCR from the 5' RACE reads. Of 850,000 to 950,000 distinct CDR3 sequences in the sample, around 26% were seen once. The CDR3 has 14 amino acids. CDR1 and CDR2 (germline): MNHEY, SMNVEV (reference sequence). Trimming removed 5 bases from V and 4 bases from J, with 14 bases in between. The clonotype comes from a woman aged 80 or over in good health. This chain uses TRBV27 with TRBJ1-2; D gene unclear. The sample consisted of blood. CDR3 DNA: TGTGCCAGCAGTATAATCGGATCGAGCTATGGCTACACCTTC. As protein: CASSIIGSSYGYTF.